A selection of T cell receptor beta chains follows, all from one sample in a study of T cells in Graves' hyperthyroidism and ophthalmopathy. One entry per CDR3 protein, called by TCRdb with MiXCR from the multiplex PCR reads. The sample holds 300,000 to 450,000 distinct CDR3 sequences, 13% to 15% seen once. Sequenced sample: blood. The receptor set was obtained from a woman in her twenties or thirties with Graves' ophthalmopathy. CDR3s include the opening cysteine and the closing phenylalanine or tryptophan. D genes are given only for firm matches. Size is stated for part of the rows, as once, few or many counts, or as a class when the clone is expanded.

v_call: TRBV7-9
d_call: -
clone_size: -
j_call: TRBJ2-4
cdr3_aa: CASSPAAKNIQYF
cdr3_nt: TGTGCCAGCAGCCCTGCTGCCAAAAACATTCAGTACTTC

v_call: TRBV5-1
d_call: TRBD1
clone_size: many
j_call: TRBJ1-1
cdr3_aa: CASSLVVSTGRVGDTEAFF
cdr3_nt: TGCGCCAGCAGCTTGGTGGTTTCGACAGGGAGGGTTGGAGACACTGAAGCTTTCTTT

v_call: TRBV7-6
d_call: TRBD2
clone_size: many
j_call: TRBJ2-5
cdr3_aa: CASSLTSGGARETQYF
cdr3_nt: TGTGCCAGCAGCTTAACTAGCGGGGGGGCCCGAGAGACCCAGTACTTC

v_call: TRBV29-1
d_call: TRBD2
clone_size: few
j_call: TRBJ2-1
cdr3_aa: CSVAGGVSSYNEQFF
cdr3_nt: TGCAGCGTAGCGGGGGGGGTAAGCTCCTACAATGAGCAGTTCTTC

v_call: TRBV28
d_call: TRBD1
clone_size: few
j_call: TRBJ2-3
cdr3_aa: CASRTGEDTQYF
cdr3_nt: TGTGCCAGCAGAACAGGGGAGGATACGCAGTATTTT

v_call: TRBV3-1
d_call: -
clone_size: many
j_call: TRBJ2-1
cdr3_aa: CASSRYIGTNNEQFF
cdr3_nt: TGTGCCAGCAGCCGTTACATCGGGACAAACAATGAGCAGTTCTTC

v_call: TRBV6-2/TRBV6-3
d_call: TRBD1
clone_size: -
j_call: TRBJ2-7
cdr3_aa: CASRGGGSSYEQYF
cdr3_nt: TGTGCCAGCAGAGGGGGCGGCAGTAGCTACGAGCAGTACTTC

v_call: TRBV19
d_call: TRBD1
clone_size: -
j_call: TRBJ2-7
cdr3_aa: CASSAVRQGHEQYF
cdr3_nt: TGTGCCAGTAGTGCCGTCAGACAGGGCCACGAGCAGTACTTC

v_call: TRBV6-1
d_call: TRBD1
clone_size: many
j_call: TRBJ2-3
cdr3_aa: CASSEATGTGSTDTQYF
cdr3_nt: TGTGCCAGCAGTGAAGCCACCGGGACAGGGAGCACAGATACGCAGTATTTT

v_call: TRBV5-1
d_call: -
clone_size: many
j_call: TRBJ1-2
cdr3_aa: CASSFGLNYGYTF
cdr3_nt: TGCGCCAGCAGCTTCGGGTTGAACTATGGCTACACCTTC

v_call: TRBV6-1
d_call: -
clone_size: -
j_call: TRBJ1-1
cdr3_aa: CASSALSQGKAFF
cdr3_nt: TGTGCCAGCAGTGCCCTTTCACAGGGAAAAGCTTTCTTT

v_call: TRBV12-3/TRBV12-4
d_call: -
clone_size: many
j_call: TRBJ2-7
cdr3_aa: CASLKTSAYEQYF
cdr3_nt: TGTGCCAGCCTGAAAACTTCGGCCTACGAGCAGTACTTC

v_call: TRBV3-1
d_call: TRBD1
clone_size: many
j_call: TRBJ1-5
cdr3_aa: CASSRRDRDYNQPQHF
cdr3_nt: TGTGCCAGTAGCCGCCGGGACAGGGATTACAATCAGCCCCAGCATTTT

v_call: TRBV12-3/TRBV12-4
d_call: -
clone_size: many
j_call: TRBJ2-2
cdr3_aa: CASRPGQTNTGELFF
cdr3_nt: TGTGCCAGCAGACCCGGCCAGACTAACACCGGGGAGCTGTTTTTT

v_call: TRBV2
d_call: -
clone_size: many
j_call: TRBJ1-1
cdr3_aa: CASRREGTEAFF
cdr3_nt: TGTGCCAGCAGGAGGGAGGGCACTGAAGCTTTCTTT

v_call: TRBV7-2
d_call: TRBD2
clone_size: many
j_call: TRBJ2-1
cdr3_aa: CASSPRASGGRNEQFF
cdr3_nt: TGTGCCAGCAGCCCTAGAGCTAGCGGGGGTCGCAATGAGCAGTTCTTC

v_call: TRBV15
d_call: -
clone_size: -
j_call: TRBJ1-2
cdr3_aa: CATSRVAGVYGYTF
cdr3_nt: TGTGCCACCAGCAGAGTGGCGGGGGTCTATGGCTACACCTTC

v_call: TRBV11-2
d_call: -
clone_size: many
j_call: TRBJ1-2
cdr3_aa: CASSSPGGDYGYTF
cdr3_nt: TGTGCCAGCAGCTCTCCCGGGGGGGACTATGGCTACACCTTC

v_call: TRBV6-6
d_call: -
clone_size: many
j_call: TRBJ2-3
cdr3_aa: CASSYGSRVGDTQYF
cdr3_nt: TGTGCCAGCAGTTACGGGTCCAGGGTGGGAGATACGCAGTATTTT

v_call: TRBV7-2
d_call: -
clone_size: -
j_call: TRBJ2-2
cdr3_aa: CASSFGRGPGSGELFF
cdr3_nt: TGTGCCAGCAGCTTTGGCAGGGGCCCAGGGTCCGGGGAGCTGTTTTTT

v_call: TRBV20-1
d_call: -
clone_size: many
j_call: TRBJ2-7
cdr3_aa: CSAGQLAYEQYF
cdr3_nt: TGCAGTGCTGGACAGTTAGCGTACGAGCAGTACTTC

v_call: TRBV6-1
d_call: -
clone_size: many
j_call: TRBJ1-2
cdr3_aa: CASRSTWVDYARNGYTF
cdr3_nt: TGTGCCAGCAGGTCTACTTGGGTAGACTACGCGAGAAATGGCTACACCTTC

v_call: TRBV14
d_call: -
clone_size: many
j_call: TRBJ2-2
cdr3_aa: CASTIPPKGFVLEWELFF
cdr3_nt: TGTGCCAGCACCATTCCTCCTAAGGGGTTCGTCTTGGAATGGGAGCTGTTTTTT

v_call: TRBV10-3
d_call: TRBD1
clone_size: many
j_call: TRBJ2-7
cdr3_aa: CAISAGTGVYEQYF
cdr3_nt: TGTGCCATCAGTGCCGGGACAGGGGTGTACGAGCAGTACTTC

v_call: TRBV10-3
d_call: TRBD1
clone_size: many
j_call: TRBJ1-5
cdr3_aa: CAISEYDRGPGAQPQHF
cdr3_nt: TGTGCCATCAGTGAGTATGACAGGGGACCGGGGGCTCAGCCCCAGCATTTT

v_call: TRBV5-1
d_call: TRBD1
clone_size: many
j_call: TRBJ2-1
cdr3_aa: CASSTGVTNEQFF
cdr3_nt: TGCGCCAGCAGCACAGGGGTGACCAATGAGCAGTTCTTC

v_call: TRBV28
d_call: -
clone_size: -
j_call: TRBJ1-1
cdr3_aa: CASRDWGTEAFF
cdr3_nt: TGTGCCAGCCGCGATTGGGGCACTGAAGCTTTCTTT

v_call: TRBV19
d_call: TRBD1
clone_size: -
j_call: TRBJ2-1
cdr3_aa: CASSTQGQNNEQFF
cdr3_nt: TGTGCCAGTAGCACTCAGGGACAGAACAATGAGCAGTTCTTC

v_call: TRBV10-3
d_call: -
clone_size: many
j_call: TRBJ2-2
cdr3_aa: CAISESGGIGELFF
cdr3_nt: TGTGCCATCAGTGAGTCTGGAGGGATCGGGGAGCTGTTTTTT

v_call: TRBV20-1
d_call: -
clone_size: many
j_call: TRBJ2-1
cdr3_aa: CSARHDRINEQFF
cdr3_nt: TGCAGTGCTAGACACGACAGGATCAATGAGCAGTTCTTC

v_call: TRBV30
d_call: -
clone_size: -
j_call: TRBJ1-1
cdr3_aa: CAWSLMGMNTEGFF
cdr3_nt: TGTGCCTGGAGCCTGATGGGGATGAACACTGAAGGTTTCTTT

v_call: TRBV28
d_call: -
clone_size: many
j_call: TRBJ2-7
cdr3_aa: CASRSETAPYEQYF
cdr3_nt: TGTGCCAGCAGATCCGAGACAGCCCCCTACGAGCAGTACTTC

v_call: TRBV29-1
d_call: -
clone_size: -
j_call: TRBJ2-2
cdr3_aa: CSVAQGSTGELFF
cdr3_nt: TGCAGCGTTGCCCAGGGAAGTACCGGGGAGCTGTTTTTT

v_call: TRBV28
d_call: -
clone_size: -
j_call: TRBJ2-1
cdr3_aa: CASSSPPSGEQFF
cdr3_nt: TGTGCCAGCAGTTCCCCGCCCTCGGGTGAGCAGTTCTTC

v_call: TRBV30
d_call: -
clone_size: many
j_call: TRBJ2-5
cdr3_aa: CAWGLMETQYF
cdr3_nt: TGTGCCTGGGGGCTTATGGAGACCCAGTACTTC

v_call: TRBV3-1
d_call: TRBD2
clone_size: many
j_call: TRBJ2-5
cdr3_aa: CASSPIAGGTQETQYF
cdr3_nt: TGTGCCAGCAGTCCCATAGCGGGGGGAACTCAAGAGACCCAGTACTTC

v_call: TRBV12-3/TRBV12-4
d_call: TRBD1
clone_size: many
j_call: TRBJ2-5
cdr3_aa: CASSLGQAVETQYF
cdr3_nt: TGTGCCAGCAGCCTGGGACAGGCGGTGGAGACCCAGTACTTC

v_call: TRBV14
d_call: -
clone_size: many
j_call: TRBJ1-1
cdr3_aa: CASSPGPEQGWNTEAFF
cdr3_nt: TGTGCCAGCAGCCCCGGACCAGAACAGGGTTGGAACACTGAAGCTTTCTTT

v_call: TRBV5-5
d_call: TRBD2
clone_size: few
j_call: TRBJ2-7
cdr3_aa: CASSLGAGPQDIYEQYF
cdr3_nt: TGTGCCAGCAGCTTGGGAGCGGGGCCACAAGACATCTACGAGCAGTACTTC

v_call: TRBV6-1
d_call: -
clone_size: few
j_call: TRBJ2-1
cdr3_aa: CASSARHPYNEQFF
cdr3_nt: TGTGCCAGCAGCGCACGACACCCATACAATGAGCAGTTCTTC

v_call: TRBV30
d_call: -
clone_size: many
j_call: TRBJ2-1
cdr3_aa: CAWSDWQRYNEQFF
cdr3_nt: TGTGCCTGGAGTGACTGGCAGCGCTACAATGAGCAGTTCTTC

v_call: TRBV27
d_call: -
clone_size: many
j_call: TRBJ1-5
cdr3_aa: CASSQGGVDQPQHF
cdr3_nt: TGTGCCAGCAGCCAAGGGGGGGTCGATCAGCCCCAGCATTTT

v_call: TRBV5-8
d_call: TRBD1
clone_size: many
j_call: TRBJ2-2
cdr3_aa: CASSRTGLTSGELFF
cdr3_nt: TGTGCCAGCAGCCGGACAGGGTTAACGTCCGGGGAGCTGTTTTTT

v_call: TRBV2
d_call: -
clone_size: many
j_call: TRBJ1-6
cdr3_aa: CASYQGDSPLHF
cdr3_nt: TGTGCCAGTTACCAAGGGGATTCACCCCTCCACTTT

v_call: TRBV9
d_call: -
clone_size: -
j_call: TRBJ1-6
cdr3_aa: CASSVNGENSPLHF
cdr3_nt: TGTGCCAGCAGCGTAAACGGGGAAAATTCACCCCTCCACTTT

v_call: TRBV19
d_call: -
clone_size: many
j_call: TRBJ1-2
cdr3_aa: CASSPRGDLSYGYTF
cdr3_nt: TGTGCCAGTAGCCCTCGAGGGGACCTGTCTTACGGCTACACCTTC

v_call: TRBV27
d_call: -
clone_size: many
j_call: TRBJ1-1
cdr3_aa: CASAKGGNTEAFF
cdr3_nt: TGTGCCAGCGCCAAGGGGGGGAACACTGAAGCTTTCTTT

v_call: TRBV11-3
d_call: TRBD2
clone_size: many
j_call: TRBJ2-1
cdr3_aa: CASSLGTSGYNEQFF
cdr3_nt: TGTGCCAGCAGCTTAGGGACTAGCGGGTACAATGAGCAGTTCTTC

v_call: TRBV4-2
d_call: -
clone_size: -
j_call: TRBJ2-7
cdr3_aa: CASSQDRLSPYEQYF
cdr3_nt: TGTGCCAGCAGCCAAGATAGGCTATCCCCCTACGAGCAGTACTTC

v_call: TRBV20-1
d_call: -
clone_size: many
j_call: TRBJ1-5
cdr3_aa: CSAATGGQPQHF
cdr3_nt: TGCAGTGCCGCCACGGGGGGGCAGCCCCAGCATTTT

v_call: TRBV28
d_call: -
clone_size: many
j_call: TRBJ1-2
cdr3_aa: CASSLSPDRSINYGYTF
cdr3_nt: TGTGCCAGCAGCTTAAGCCCAGATAGGTCCATTAACTATGGCTACACCTTC

v_call: TRBV18
d_call: TRBD1
clone_size: many
j_call: TRBJ1-5
cdr3_aa: CASSPKSGQGNQPQHF
cdr3_nt: TGTGCCAGCTCTCCGAAGTCGGGACAGGGAAATCAGCCCCAGCATTTT

v_call: TRBV27
d_call: -
clone_size: many
j_call: TRBJ1-2
cdr3_aa: CASRRGGYHGYTF
cdr3_nt: TGTGCCAGCAGACGTGGCGGGTATCATGGCTACACCTTC

v_call: TRBV3-1
d_call: -
clone_size: many
j_call: TRBJ1-2
cdr3_aa: CASSLAVQGGGYTF
cdr3_nt: TGTGCCAGCAGCCTCGCGGTACAGGGTGGCGGCTACACCTTC

v_call: TRBV20-1
d_call: TRBD1
clone_size: -
j_call: TRBJ1-1
cdr3_aa: CSVTRDSTNTEAFF
cdr3_nt: TGCAGTGTGACCCGGGACAGTACGAACACTGAAGCTTTCTTT